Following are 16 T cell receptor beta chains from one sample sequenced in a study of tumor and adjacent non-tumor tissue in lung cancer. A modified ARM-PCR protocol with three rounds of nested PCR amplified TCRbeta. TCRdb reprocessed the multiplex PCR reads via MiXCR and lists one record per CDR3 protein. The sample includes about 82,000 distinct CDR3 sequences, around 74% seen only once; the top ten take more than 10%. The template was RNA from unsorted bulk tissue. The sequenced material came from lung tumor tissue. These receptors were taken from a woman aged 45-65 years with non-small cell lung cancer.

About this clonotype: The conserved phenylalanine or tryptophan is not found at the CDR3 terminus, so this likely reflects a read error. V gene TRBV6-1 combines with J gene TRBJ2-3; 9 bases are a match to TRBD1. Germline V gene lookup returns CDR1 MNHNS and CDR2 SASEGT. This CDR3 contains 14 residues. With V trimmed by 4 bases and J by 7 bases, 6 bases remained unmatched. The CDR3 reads CASSGTGGRNTQYY. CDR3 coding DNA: TGTGCCAGCAGTGGCACAGGGGGCCGTAATACGCAGTATTAT.

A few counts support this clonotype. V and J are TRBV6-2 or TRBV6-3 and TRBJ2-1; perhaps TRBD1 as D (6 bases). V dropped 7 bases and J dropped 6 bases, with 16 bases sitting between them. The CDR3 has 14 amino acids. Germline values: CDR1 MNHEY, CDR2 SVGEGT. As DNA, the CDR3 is TGTGCCAGCACCGACCGGACAGCCCGCAATGAGCAGTTCTTC. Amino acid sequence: CASTDRTARNEQFF.

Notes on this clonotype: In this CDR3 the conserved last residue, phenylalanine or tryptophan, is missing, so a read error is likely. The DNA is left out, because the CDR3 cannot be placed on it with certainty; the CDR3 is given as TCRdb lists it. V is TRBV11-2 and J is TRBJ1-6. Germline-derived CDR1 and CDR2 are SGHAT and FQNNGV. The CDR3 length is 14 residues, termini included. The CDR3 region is CASSLDMGNSPLQI.

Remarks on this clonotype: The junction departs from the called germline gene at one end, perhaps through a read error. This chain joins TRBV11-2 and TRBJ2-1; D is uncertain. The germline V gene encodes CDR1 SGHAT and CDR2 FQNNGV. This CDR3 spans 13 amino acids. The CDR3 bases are TGTGCCAGTAGCTTAGAGGTGGCCAATGAGCACTTCTTC. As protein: CASSLEVANEHFF.

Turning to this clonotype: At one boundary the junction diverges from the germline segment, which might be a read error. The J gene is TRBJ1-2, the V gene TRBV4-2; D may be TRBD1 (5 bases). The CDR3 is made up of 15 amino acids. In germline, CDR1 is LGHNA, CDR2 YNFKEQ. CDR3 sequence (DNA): TGTGCCAGCAGCCGAGATGATTCGGGGGTACGAGGCTACATCTTC. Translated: CASSRDDSGVRGYIF.

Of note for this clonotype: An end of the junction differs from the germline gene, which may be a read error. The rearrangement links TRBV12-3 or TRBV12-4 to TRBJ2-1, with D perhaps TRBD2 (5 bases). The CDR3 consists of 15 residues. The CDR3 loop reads CASSSPGRGSKEQLF. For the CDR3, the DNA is TGTGCTAGCAGTTCCCCAGGACGGGGATCTAAAGAGCAGTTATTC.

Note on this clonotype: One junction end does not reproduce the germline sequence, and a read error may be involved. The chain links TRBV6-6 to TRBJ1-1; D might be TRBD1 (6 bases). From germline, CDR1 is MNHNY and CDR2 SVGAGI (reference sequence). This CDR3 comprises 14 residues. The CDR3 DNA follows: TGTGCCAGCGGCCCCGGGACAACTAATACTGGAACTCTCTTT. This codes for CASGPGTTNTGTLF.

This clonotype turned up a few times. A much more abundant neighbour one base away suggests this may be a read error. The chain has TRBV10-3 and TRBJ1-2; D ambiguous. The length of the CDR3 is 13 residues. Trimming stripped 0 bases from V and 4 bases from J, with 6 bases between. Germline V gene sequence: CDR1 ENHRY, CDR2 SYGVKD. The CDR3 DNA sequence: TGTGCCATCAGTGAGTCTTATAGCTATGGCTACACCTTC. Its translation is CAISESYSYGYTF.

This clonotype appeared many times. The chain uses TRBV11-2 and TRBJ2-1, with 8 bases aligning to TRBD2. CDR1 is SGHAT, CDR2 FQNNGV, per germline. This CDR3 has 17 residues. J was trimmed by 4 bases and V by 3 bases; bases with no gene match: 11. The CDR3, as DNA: TGTGCCAGCAGCTTTCGAGCGGGAGACCCCGCGTACAATGAGCAGTTCTTC. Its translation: CASSFRAGDPAYNEQFF.

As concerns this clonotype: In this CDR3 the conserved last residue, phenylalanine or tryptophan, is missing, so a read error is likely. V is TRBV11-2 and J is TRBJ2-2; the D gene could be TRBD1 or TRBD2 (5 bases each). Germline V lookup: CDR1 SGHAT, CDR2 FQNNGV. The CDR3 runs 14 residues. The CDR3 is CASGYTRDTRELFL. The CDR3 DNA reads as TGTGCCAGCGGCTATACTAGAGACACCAGGGAACTGTTTTTA.

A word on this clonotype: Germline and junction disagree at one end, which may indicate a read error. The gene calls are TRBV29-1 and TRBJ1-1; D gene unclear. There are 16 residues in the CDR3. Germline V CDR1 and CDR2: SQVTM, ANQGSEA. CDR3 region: CSLKLLRGQMNTEVFF. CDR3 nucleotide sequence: TGCAGCCTTAAACTACTCCGAGGTCAAATGAACACTGAAGTTTTCTTT. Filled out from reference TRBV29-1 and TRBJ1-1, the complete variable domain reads SAVISQKPSRDICQRGTSLTIQCQVDSQVTMMFWYRQQPGQSLTLIATANQGSEATYESGFVIDKFPISRPNLTFSTLTVSNMSPEDSSIYLCSLKLLRGQMNTEVFFGQGTRLTVV.

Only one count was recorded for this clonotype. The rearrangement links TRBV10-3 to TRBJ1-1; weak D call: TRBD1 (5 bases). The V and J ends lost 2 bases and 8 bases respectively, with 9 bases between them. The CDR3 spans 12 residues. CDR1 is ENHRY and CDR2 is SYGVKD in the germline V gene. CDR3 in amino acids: CAISEGGMEAFF. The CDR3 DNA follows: TGTGCCATCAGTGAGGGGGGGATGGAAGCTTTCTTT.

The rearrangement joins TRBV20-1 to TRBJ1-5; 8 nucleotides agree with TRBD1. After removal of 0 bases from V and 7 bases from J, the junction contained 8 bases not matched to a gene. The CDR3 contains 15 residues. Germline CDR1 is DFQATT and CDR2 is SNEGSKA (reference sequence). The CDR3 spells CSAREARQGNQPQHF. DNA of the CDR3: TGCAGTGCTAGAGAGGCCCGACAGGGGAACCAGCCCCAGCATTTT.

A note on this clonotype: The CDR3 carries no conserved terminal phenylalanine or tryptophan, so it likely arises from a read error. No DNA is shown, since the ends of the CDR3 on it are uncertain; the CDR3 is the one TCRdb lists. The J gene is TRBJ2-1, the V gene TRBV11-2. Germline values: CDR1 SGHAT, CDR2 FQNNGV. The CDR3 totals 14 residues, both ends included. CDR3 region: CAGSFGSADNEQFL.

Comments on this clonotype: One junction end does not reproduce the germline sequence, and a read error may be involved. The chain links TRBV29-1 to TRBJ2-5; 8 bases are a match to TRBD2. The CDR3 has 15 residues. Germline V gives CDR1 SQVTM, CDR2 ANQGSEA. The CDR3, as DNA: TGTAGCGTTGAAGATCCCCGGGAGGGCCAAGAGACCCGGTACTTC. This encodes CSVEDPREGQETRYF.

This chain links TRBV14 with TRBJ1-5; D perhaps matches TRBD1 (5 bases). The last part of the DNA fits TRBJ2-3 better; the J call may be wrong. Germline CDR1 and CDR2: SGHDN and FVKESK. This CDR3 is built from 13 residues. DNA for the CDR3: TGTGCCAGCAGCGTCGACAGCAATCAGCCCCAGTATTTT. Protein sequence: CASSVDSNQPQYF.